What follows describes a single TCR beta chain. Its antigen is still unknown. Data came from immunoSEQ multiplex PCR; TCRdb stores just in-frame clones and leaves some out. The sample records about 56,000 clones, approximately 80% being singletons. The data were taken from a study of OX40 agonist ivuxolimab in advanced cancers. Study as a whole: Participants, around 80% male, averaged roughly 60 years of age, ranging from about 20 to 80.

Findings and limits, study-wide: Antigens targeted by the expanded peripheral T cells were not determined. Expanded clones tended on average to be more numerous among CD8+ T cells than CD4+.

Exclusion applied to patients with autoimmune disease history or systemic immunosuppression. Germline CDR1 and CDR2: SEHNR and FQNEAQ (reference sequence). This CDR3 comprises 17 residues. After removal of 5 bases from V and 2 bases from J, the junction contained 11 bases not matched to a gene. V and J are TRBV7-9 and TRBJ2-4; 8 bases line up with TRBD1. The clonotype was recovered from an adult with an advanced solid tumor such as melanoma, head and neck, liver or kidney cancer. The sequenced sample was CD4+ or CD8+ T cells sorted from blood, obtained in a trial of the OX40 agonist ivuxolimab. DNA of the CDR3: TGTGCCAGCAGCCCCTCCTCCGGGACAGGATCCAAAAACATTCAGTACTTC. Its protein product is CASSPSSGTGSKNIQYF.